The clone carrying this TCR beta chain was observed a few times. Its specificity is not known. This record belongs to a study of T cells after yellow fever vaccination. Broader study findings: The secondary response was weaker but peaked faster, day 5 versus 15.

Using its own MiXCR run on the 5' RACE reads, TCRdb lists one record per CDR3 protein. The sample contains some 120,000 distinct CDR3 sequences, about 8.8% of which appear only once. The V gene lost 5 bases and the J gene lost 1 base, with 14 bases spanning the gap. The CDR3 consists of 15 residues. Germline V gene sequence: CDR1 MNHNY, CDR2 SVGAGI (reference sequence). Here the sequenced sample was CD8+ T cells sorted from PBMCs, taken on the day of the yellow fever booster vaccination. The clonotype was recovered from a man aged 18 to 29 who received the YFV17D yellow fever vaccine. V and J are TRBV6-6 and TRBJ1-2; D may be TRBD1 (5 bases). The CDR3 spells CASSPLGTFNYGYTF. In DNA form, the CDR3 reads TGTGCCAGCAGTCCTCTGGGGACCTTTAACTATGGCTACACCTTC.